Below, one T cell receptor (beta chain) is given with its context. Its antigen is not identified. CDR1 and CDR2 (germline): SQVTM, ANQGSEA. V lost 0 bases, J lost 5 bases, and 6 bases stayed unmatched. There are 14 residues in the CDR3. The sample originates from a study of shared clonotypes between healthy human individuals. About the study: Researchers drew samples from two women and a few men aged 18 to 49.

CD45RO-negative cells were positively selected for CCR7, leaving out terminally differentiated effector memory CD45RA+ cells. TCRdb's table, derived via immunoSEQ multiplex PCR, lists solely in-frame clones and lacks some. The table lists around 1.9 million clones, 93% of them singletons. Study-level points and caveats: Clonotype sharing across a few donors was observed for about 5.5% of naive CD4 clonotypes. It was expected that sequencing depth would affect clonotype sharing among donors. The study generally estimated greater richness for naive than memory subsets.

This sequence originates from a young man in good health. Some clones in this sample may be carry-over from other donors' samples. Input material: naive CD8+ T cells from PBMCs. The gene calls are TRBV29-1 and TRBJ1-2; 7 bases agree with TRBD1. CDR3 residues: CSVEDQTGLYGYTF. CDR3 coding DNA: TGCAGCGTTGAAGACCAGACAGGGCTGTATGGCTACACCTTC.